This TCR beta chain is from a study of T cells in Graves' hyperthyroidism and ophthalmopathy. On this clonotype: Its antigen remains unknown.

This CDR3 spans 13 amino acids. Germline V gene sequence: CDR1 LGHNA, CDR2 YSLEER. V was trimmed by 2 bases and J by 6 bases, leaving 8 bases between them. Study results and caveats: The model predicted ophthalmopathy a median roughly six months before onset.

Amplified TCR beta CDR3 regions derived from RNA transcripts. HTBI primers were the set used in a first-round RT-PCR of the TCR CDR3. TCRdb reanalysed the multiplex PCR reads using MiXCR and keeps one entry per CDR3 protein. Among 300,000 to 400,000 distinct CDR3 sequences listed, around 14% were seen once. The V gene is TRBV4-3, the J gene TRBJ2-1; D call uncertain. Source material: blood. This sequence was found in a woman under 30 with Graves' hyperthyroidism. CDR3 nucleotide sequence: TGCGCCAGCAGCCAAATCGGTTCCAATGAGCAGTTCTTC. It codes for CASSQIGSNEQFF.